The T cell receptor (beta chain) described here comes from a study of CD8 T cells in ankylosing spondylitis. In this sample, this clonotype turned up a few times. Its antigen remains unknown. In TCRdb, the 5' RACE reads were re-called with MiXCR into one record per CDR3 protein. The sample lists about 220,000 distinct CDR3 sequences, approximately 24% occurring once. Whole-study findings and limits: Disease-linked clones were found to be CD8+ and relatively rare in peripheral blood.

Germline CDR1 and CDR2: DFQATT and SNEGSKA (reference sequence). The CDR3 has 14 amino acids. V was clipped by 2 bases and J by 4 bases, with 11 bases between them. The chain employs TRBV20-1 and TRBJ2-2; D gene ambiguous. The clonotype comes from a male donor with ankylosing spondylitis or in good health (not recorded which). Sequenced input: blood, either unsorted or a sorted T cell fraction (not recorded which). The CDR3 here is CSARMGKGTGELFF. The CDR3 coding sequence is TGCAGTGCTAGAATGGGGAAAGGCACCGGGGAGCTGTTTTTT.